This T cell receptor (beta chain) appears in the sequencing data of a study of blood T cell repertoires in COVID-19 (TCRdb year 2020). A note on the overall study: Samples covering the acute and convalescent phases of COVID-19 were provided by collaborators in the United States, Italy and Spain. The material from the prospective study consisted of cDNA or gDNA derived from T cells, B-cell-depleted T cells, or PBMCs. Subjects who had been exposed to COVID-19, were actively infected with it, or had recovered from it provided the deeply sampled blood TCRbeta repertoires that made up the dataset. A freely available public database, intended as a resource for researchers studying the immune response to SARS-CoV-2, is where the repertoires were released. The samples were drawn from the first 160 participants of the ongoing ImmuneRACE study and from 950 to 1,500 subjects provided by 6 global collaborators. Nearly every sample came with metadata listing a de-identified subject ID, COVID-19 status, age in years and sex. Where available, HLA class I and class II types were taken from metadata supplied by the sample provider and were not determined by assay-based typing. Findings and caveats that apply to the study as a whole: How much clinical and demographic metadata was included differed by source and by participant, and the metadata was provided uncurated.

The immunoSEQ Assay, a bias-controlled multiplex PCR, was used to amplify TCRbeta CDR3 regions from genomic DNA. The source study handled its data this way. The number of nucleated cells in each sample was estimated by amplification of reference gene primers within the assay. To quantify the absolute abundance of each unique TCRbeta CDR3 rearrangement, sequence reads were collapsed and filtered. Productive Simpson clonality was computed per sample as the square root of Simpson's diversity index over productive rearrangements. This is the immuneACCESS table as TCRdb keeps it, with only in-frame sequences that have V and J called. A part of the clones is gone; compared with another copy, unresolved V genes explain less than half, and the rest is unexplained. V and J calls plus clone size are reproduced from that table; the DNA served to infer D and trimming. Within this sample are 200,000 to 250,000 clones, with approximately 90% of them counted one time only. The ten top clones hold around 0.84% of the sample.

One collaborating source in Seattle enrolled patients during active infection and followed them longitudinally through the course of disease. The collaborating institutions used their own protocols to collect whole blood in K2EDTA tubes. For TCRbeta analysis, collaborators shipped samples in one of three forms: frozen whole blood, isolated PBMCs, or DNA extracted from either of those sample types. The trim is 4 bases for V and 1 base for J, with a gap of 10 bases between the germline ends. The CDR3 holds 13 amino acids from the cysteine to the phenylalanine. CDR3 DNA only is kept here, 39 bases in frame from base 1. CDR1 and CDR2, looked up from the germline V gene, are SQVTM and ANQGSEA. Points on this clone: Its specific antigen is unknown. No base quality information exists; no much larger clone differs at one position.

The TCR sequence derives from a man aged 55 to 70 with COVID-19, enrolled during active disease. This receptor chain uses TRBV29-1 and TRBJ1-1; the D gene is perhaps TRBD1, from 5 matching bases. Sequenced material: peripheral blood. The CDR3 here reads CSVVRVGNTEAFF. The nucleotides read TGCAGCGTTGTCAGGGTAGGGAACACTGAAGCTTTCTTT. With the rest looked up from the reference TRBV29-1 and TRBJ1-1 genes rather than sequenced, the full variable domain is SAVISQKPSRDICQRGTSLTIQCQVDSQVTMMFWYRQQPGQSLTLIATANQGSEATYESGFVIDKFPISRPNLTFSTLTVSNMSPEDSSIYLCSVVRVGNTEAFFGQGTRLTVV.